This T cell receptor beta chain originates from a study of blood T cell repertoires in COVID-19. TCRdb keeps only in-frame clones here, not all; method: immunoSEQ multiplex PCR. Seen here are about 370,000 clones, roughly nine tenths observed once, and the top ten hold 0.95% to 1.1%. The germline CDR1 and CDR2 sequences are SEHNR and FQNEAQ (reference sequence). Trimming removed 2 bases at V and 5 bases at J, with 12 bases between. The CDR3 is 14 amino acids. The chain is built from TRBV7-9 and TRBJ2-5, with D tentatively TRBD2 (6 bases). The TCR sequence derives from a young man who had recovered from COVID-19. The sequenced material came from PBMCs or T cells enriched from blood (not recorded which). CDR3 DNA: TGTGCCAGCAGCTTACCGGGGCGGGATGAGACCCAGTACTTC. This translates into CASSLPGRDETQYF.